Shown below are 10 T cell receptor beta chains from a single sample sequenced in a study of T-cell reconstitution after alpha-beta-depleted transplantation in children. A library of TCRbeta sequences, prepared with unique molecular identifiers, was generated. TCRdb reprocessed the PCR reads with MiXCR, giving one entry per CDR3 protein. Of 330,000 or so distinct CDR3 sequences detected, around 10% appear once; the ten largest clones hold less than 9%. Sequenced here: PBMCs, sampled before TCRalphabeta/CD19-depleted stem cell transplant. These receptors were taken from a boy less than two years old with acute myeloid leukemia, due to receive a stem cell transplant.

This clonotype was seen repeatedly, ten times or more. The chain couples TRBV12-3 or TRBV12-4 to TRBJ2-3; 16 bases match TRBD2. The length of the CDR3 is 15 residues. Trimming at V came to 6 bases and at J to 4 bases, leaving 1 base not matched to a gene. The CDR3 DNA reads TGTGCCAGCAGGGGACTAGCGGGGGGGCCAGATACGCAGTATTTT. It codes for CASRGLAGGPDTQYF.

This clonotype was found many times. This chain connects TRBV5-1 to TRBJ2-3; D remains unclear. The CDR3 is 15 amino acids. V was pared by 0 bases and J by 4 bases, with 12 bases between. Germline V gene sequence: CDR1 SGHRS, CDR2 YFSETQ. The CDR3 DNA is TGCGCCAGCAGCTTGGAGGGCTGGTCCCCAGATACGCAGTATTTT. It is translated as CASSLEGWSPDTQYF. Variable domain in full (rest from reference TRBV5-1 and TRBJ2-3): KAGVTQTPRYLIKTRGQQVTLSCSPISGHRSVSWYQQTPGQGLQFLFEYFSETQRNKGNFPGRFSGRQFSNSRSEMNVSTLELGDSALYLCASSLEGWSPDTQYFGPGTRLTVL.

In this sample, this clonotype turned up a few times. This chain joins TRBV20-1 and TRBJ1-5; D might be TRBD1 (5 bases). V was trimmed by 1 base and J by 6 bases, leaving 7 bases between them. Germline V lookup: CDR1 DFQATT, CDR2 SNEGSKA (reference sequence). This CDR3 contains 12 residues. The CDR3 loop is CSARATGQPQHF. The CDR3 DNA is TGCAGTGCTAGAGCCACAGGTCAGCCCCAGCATTTT.

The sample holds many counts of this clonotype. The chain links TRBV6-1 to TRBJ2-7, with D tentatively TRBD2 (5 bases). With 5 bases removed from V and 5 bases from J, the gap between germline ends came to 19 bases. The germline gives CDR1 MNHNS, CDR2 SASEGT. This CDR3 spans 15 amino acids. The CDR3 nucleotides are TGTGCCAGCAGTACCGGCCCCTGGACTTGGGACGAGCAGTACTTC. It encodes CASSTGPWTWDEQYF.

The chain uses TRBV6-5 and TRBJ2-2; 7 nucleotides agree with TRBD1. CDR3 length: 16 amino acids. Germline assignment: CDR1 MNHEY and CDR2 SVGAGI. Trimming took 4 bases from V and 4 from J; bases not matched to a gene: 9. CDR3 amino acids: CASSFDRVHPTGELFF. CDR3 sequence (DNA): TGTGCCAGCAGTTTTGACAGGGTCCACCCCACCGGGGAGCTGTTTTTT.

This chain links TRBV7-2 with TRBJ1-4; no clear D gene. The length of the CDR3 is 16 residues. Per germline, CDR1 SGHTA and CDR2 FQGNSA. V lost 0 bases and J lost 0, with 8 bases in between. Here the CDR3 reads CASSLARSATNEKLFF. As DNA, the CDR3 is TGTGCCAGCAGCTTAGCAAGAAGTGCAACTAATGAAAAACTGTTTTTT. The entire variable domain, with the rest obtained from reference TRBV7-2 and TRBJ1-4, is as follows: GAGVSQSPSNKVTEKGKDVELRCDPISGHTALYWYRQSLGQGLEFLIYFQGNSAPDKSGLPSDRFSAERTGGSVSTLTIQRTQQEDSAVYLCASSLARSATNEKLFFGSGTQLSVL.

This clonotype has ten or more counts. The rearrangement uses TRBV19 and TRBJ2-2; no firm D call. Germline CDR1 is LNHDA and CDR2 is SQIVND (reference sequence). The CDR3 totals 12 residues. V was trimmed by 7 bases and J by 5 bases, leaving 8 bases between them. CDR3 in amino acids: CASTSRTGELFF. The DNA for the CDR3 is TGTGCCAGTACTTCGCGTACCGGGGAGCTGTTTTTT.

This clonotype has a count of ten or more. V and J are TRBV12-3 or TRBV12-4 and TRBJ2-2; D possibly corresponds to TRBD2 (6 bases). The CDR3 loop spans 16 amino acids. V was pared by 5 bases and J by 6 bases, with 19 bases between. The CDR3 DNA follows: TGTGCCAGCAGTCCCGGACTGGGCGGGGTCGCCGGGGAGCTGTTTTTT. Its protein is CASSPGLGGVAGELFF.

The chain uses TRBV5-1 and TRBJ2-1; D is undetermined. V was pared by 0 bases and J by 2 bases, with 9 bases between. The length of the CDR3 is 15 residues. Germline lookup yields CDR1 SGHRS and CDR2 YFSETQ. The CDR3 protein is CASSLGSEPYNEQFF. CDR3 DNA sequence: TGCGCCAGCAGCTTGGGGTCGGAGCCCTACAATGAGCAGTTCTTC.

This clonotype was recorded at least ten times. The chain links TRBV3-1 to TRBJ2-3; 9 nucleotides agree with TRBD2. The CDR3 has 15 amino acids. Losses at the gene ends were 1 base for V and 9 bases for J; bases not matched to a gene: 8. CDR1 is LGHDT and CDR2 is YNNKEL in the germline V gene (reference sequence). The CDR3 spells CASSQGRGGRVTQYF. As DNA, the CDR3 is TGTGCCAGCAGCCAAGGGCGGGGGGGCCGGGTGACGCAGTATTTT.